This TCR beta chain stems from a study of cytomegalovirus exposure and HLA in healthy donors. With 60 Vbeta and 13 Jbeta primers, the PCR was carried out. Some clones are missing from TCRdb's copy, which holds only in-frame ones; the method was immunoSEQ multiplex PCR. The sample lists around 180,000 clones, 85% seen once, with 1% in the top ten. Germline CDR1 reads MNHNY; CDR2 reads SVGAGI (reference sequence). The CDR3 extends over 14 amino acids. V was clipped by 0 bases and J by 6 bases; unmatched bases: 5. This TCR derives from a boy between 2 and 15 years old in good health and CMV-seronegative. Input material: PBMCs. This chain connects TRBV6-6 to TRBJ2-7; 7 nucleotides agree with TRBD1. The CDR3 sequence: CASSYSTTGPEQYF. The CDR3 nucleotides are TGTGCCAGCAGTTACTCGACGACAGGGCCCGAGCAGTACTTC.